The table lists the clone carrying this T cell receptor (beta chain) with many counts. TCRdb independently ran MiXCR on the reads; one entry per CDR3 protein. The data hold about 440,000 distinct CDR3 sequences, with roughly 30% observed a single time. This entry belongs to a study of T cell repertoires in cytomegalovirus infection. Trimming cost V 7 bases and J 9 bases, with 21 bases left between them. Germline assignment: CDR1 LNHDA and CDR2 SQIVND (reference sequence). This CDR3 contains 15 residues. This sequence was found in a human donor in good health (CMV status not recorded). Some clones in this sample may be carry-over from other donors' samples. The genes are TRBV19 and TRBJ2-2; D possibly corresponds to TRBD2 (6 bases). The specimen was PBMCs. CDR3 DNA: TGTGCCAGTACCCCAACTTATGGACTACCTAGGGAGCTGTTTTTT. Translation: CASTPTYGLPRELFF.